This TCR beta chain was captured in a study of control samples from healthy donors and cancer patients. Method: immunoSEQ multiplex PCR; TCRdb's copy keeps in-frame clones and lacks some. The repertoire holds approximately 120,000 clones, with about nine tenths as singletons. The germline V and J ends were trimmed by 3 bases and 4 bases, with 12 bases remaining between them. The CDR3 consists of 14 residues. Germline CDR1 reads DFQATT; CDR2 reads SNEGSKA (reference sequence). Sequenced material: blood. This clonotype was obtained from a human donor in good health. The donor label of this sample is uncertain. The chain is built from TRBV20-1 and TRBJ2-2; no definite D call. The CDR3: CSASIRVGTGELFF. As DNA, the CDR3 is TGCAGTGCTAGTATACGGGTCGGCACCGGGGAGCTGTTTTTT.